Below, 30 T cell receptor beta chains from the same sample are listed, as sequenced in a study of blood T cell repertoires in COVID-19. This table comes from immunoSEQ multiplex PCR, and its TCRdb copy is limited to in-frame clones, with some not included. The sample includes 200,000 to 300,000 clones, about nine tenths seen only once; the top ten take around 1.7%. The sequenced sample was PBMCs or T cells enriched from blood (not recorded which). The receptors were gathered from a middle-aged man who had recovered from COVID-19.

This chain joins TRBV2 and TRBJ1-3; no firm D call. This CDR3 region has 15 residues. Germline V gene sequence: CDR1 SNHLY, CDR2 FYNNEI. Trimming removed 4 bases at V and 0 bases at J, with 10 bases between. This CDR3 reads CASSVNSRSGNTIYF. The CDR3 DNA reads as TGTGCCAGCAGTGTGAACAGCCGCTCTGGAAACACCATATATTTT.

The chain is built from TRBV9 and TRBJ1-1; D is unclear. The CDR3 loop spans 12 amino acids. CDR1 SGDLS and CDR2 YYNGEE come from the germline V gene. With 0 bases removed from V and 7 bases from J, the gap between germline ends came to 7 bases. The CDR3 DNA reads as TGTGCCAGCAGCGTAGGCGGCGGTGAAGCTTTCTTT. It encodes CASSVGGGEAFF. The variable domain in full, with the rest retrieved from reference TRBV9 and TRBJ1-1, is DSGVTQTPKHLITATGQRVTLRCSPRSGDLSVYWYQQSLDQGLQFLIQYYNGEERAKGNILERFSAQQFPDLHSELNLSSLELGDSALYFCASSVGGGEAFFGQGTRLTVV.

V and J are TRBV5-1 and TRBJ2-1, with 13 bases fitting TRBD2. The CDR3 has 15 residues. Per germline, CDR1 SGHRS and CDR2 YFSETQ. The J segment lost 10 bases and the V segment lost 6 bases, leaving 10 bases of the junction unmatched. CDR3 in amino acids: CASTEPGLAGEEQFF. CDR3 in DNA: TGCGCCAGCACAGAGCCCGGACTAGCGGGAGAAGAGCAGTTCTTC.

The CDR3 sequence is CASSQGPPGSAYEQYF. CDR3 coding DNA: TGTGCCAGCAGCCAAGGTCCCCCCGGGTCCGCCTACGAGCAGTACTTC. The chain recombines TRBV3-1 (or the pseudogene TRBV3-2) with TRBJ2-7; D gene uncertain. V was trimmed by 1 base and J by 2 bases, leaving 15 bases between them. The CDR3 runs to 16 residues. Germline lookup yields CDR1 LGHDT and CDR2 YNNKEL (reference sequence).

The V gene is TRBV10-3, the J gene TRBJ2-5; D might be TRBD2 (5 bases). The V and J ends lost 7 bases and 1 base respectively, with 16 bases between them. The germline gives CDR1 ENHRY, CDR2 SYGVKD. CDR3 size: 15 residues. CDR3 sequence (DNA): TGTGCCATCACCTCCGGGCGCGGGTTCCAAGAGACCCAGTACTTC. Translation: CAITSGRGFQETQYF.

The rearrangement links TRBV5-4 to TRBJ2-7; tentative D call: TRBD1 (5 bases). The germline CDR1 and CDR2 sequences are SGHNT and YYREEE (reference sequence). Deletions cut 0 bases from V and 5 bases from J, with 12 bases between. CDR3 size: 14 residues. DNA for the CDR3: TGTGCCAGCAGCTTGGTGGGCAGGGCGGACGAGCAGTACTTC. Protein product: CASSLVGRADEQYF.

This clone appeared once. This sequence joins TRBV7-6 and TRBJ1-5; D ambiguous. This CDR3 comprises 15 residues. The germline CDR1 and CDR2 sequences are SGHVS and FNYEAQ. The V end lost 1 base, the J end lost 3 bases, and 10 bases lay between the germline ends. The CDR3 region has the DNA TGTGCCAGCAGCTTAGTGGCGGGCTACAATCAGCCCCAGCATTTT. Translated, it gives CASSLVAGYNQPQHF.

The chain recombines TRBV30 with TRBJ2-3, with D possibly TRBD1 on 5 matching bases. The V end lost 1 base, the J end lost 4 bases, and 12 bases lay between the germline ends. CDR1 is GTSNPN and CDR2 is SVGIG in the germline V gene (reference sequence). The CDR3 loop spans 14 amino acids. CDR3 nucleotides: TGTGCCTGGAGTGGATCAGGGTGGTCAGATACGCAGTATTTT. Translation gives CAWSGSGWSDTQYF. Full variable domain (outside the CDR3, taken from reference TRBV30 and TRBJ2-3): SQTIHQWPATLVQPVGSPLSLECTVEGTSNPNLYWYRQAAGRGLQLLFYSVGIGQISSEVPQNLSASRPQDRQFILSSKKLLLSDSGFYLCAWSGSGWSDTQYFGPGTRLTVL.

The chain links TRBV18 to TRBJ2-1; TRBD2 agrees at 12 bases. The CDR3 extends over 15 amino acids. Germline CDR1 reads KGHSH; CDR2 reads LQKENI. V trimming: 8 bases; J trimming: 3 bases; junction bases outside the gene matches: 5. CDR3 DNA: TGTGCCAGCCGGCCGGGACTAGCGGGCTACAATGAGCAGTTCTTC. It encodes CASRPGLAGYNEQFF.

V and J are TRBV18 and TRBJ2-5; D perhaps matches TRBD2 (6 bases). Per germline, CDR1 KGHSH and CDR2 LQKENI. Trimming left V 6 bases short and J 2 bases short, with 10 bases between. This CDR3 region has 13 residues. CDR3 DNA sequence: TGTGCCAGCTCTCGGGGAGGTCAAGAGACCCAGTACTTC. Amino acid sequence: CASSRGGQETQYF.

The J gene is TRBJ2-7, the V gene TRBV19, with D maybe TRBD1 (6 bases). The V gene lost 5 bases and the J gene lost 2 bases, with 13 bases spanning the gap. CDR3 length: 14 residues. The germline CDR1 and CDR2 sequences are LNHDA and SQIVND (reference sequence). CDR3 in DNA: TGTGCCAGTAGTGTGGCTGGGGGCCCCTACGAGCAGTACTTC. Its protein product is CASSVAGGPYEQYF.

The chain has TRBV5-6 and TRBJ1-1; TRBD1 matches 9 bases. Germline lookup yields CDR1 SGHDT and CDR2 YYEEEE. This CDR3 contains 16 residues. Losses at the gene ends were 4 bases for V and 5 bases for J; bases not matched to a gene: 12. CDR3 bases: TGTGCCAGCAGCGGAACCGGGACAGGGTTTTCAACTGAAGCTTTCTTT. It encodes CASSGTGTGFSTEAFF.

This chain uses TRBV27 with TRBJ2-1; 7 bases match TRBD1. V gave up 2 bases and J gave up 0 bases; unmatched junction bases: 1. The CDR3 is made up of 15 amino acids. Germline-derived CDR1 and CDR2 are MNHEY and SMNVEV (reference sequence). As DNA, the CDR3 is TGTGCCAGCAGTTTAAAGGGGGCCTCCTACAATGAGCAGTTCTTC. Protein product: CASSLKGASYNEQFF.

V is TRBV6-5 and J is TRBJ1-1; 7 nucleotides align to TRBD1. From germline, CDR1 is MNHEY and CDR2 SVGAGI. V lost 6 bases to trimming and J lost 1 base; unmatched junction nucleotides: 5. The CDR3 length is 14 residues. The CDR3 reads CASRPGTANTEAFF. CDR3 nucleotide sequence: TGTGCCAGCAGACCCGGGACAGCGAACACTGAAGCTTTCTTT.

V gene TRBV4-1 combines with J gene TRBJ2-2, with 9 bases lining up with TRBD1. This CDR3 is 19 amino acids long. Germline loops: CDR1 MGHRA, CDR2 YSYEKL. V lost 4 bases, J lost 6 bases, and 18 bases stayed unmatched. The DNA of the CDR3 is TGCGCCAGCAGCCTTCCACCCGCCGGGACAGGGTTTATCGCCGGGGAGCTGTTTTTT. It encodes CASSLPPAGTGFIAGELFF.

The chain uses TRBV5-4 and TRBJ2-1, with TRBD1 as a possible D gene (5 bases). CDR1 is SGHNT and CDR2 is YYREEE in the germline V gene (reference sequence). V gave up 0 bases and J gave up 3 bases, with 13 bases separating them. The CDR3 is 16 amino acids. The CDR3 loop reads CASSLGQGYDYNEQFF. The CDR3 bases are TGTGCCAGCAGCTTGGGTCAGGGATATGACTACAATGAGCAGTTCTTC.

This rearrangement joins TRBV2 to TRBJ2-5; weak D call: TRBD2 (6 bases). The CDR3 length is 16 residues. The germline gives CDR1 SNHLY, CDR2 FYNNEI. V was shortened by 2 bases and J by 4 bases, with 17 bases between the two germline ends. Written as DNA, the CDR3 is TGTGCCAGCAGTGAATTAACGGGTGGGGGAGGAGAGACCCAGTACTTC. Encoded protein: CASSELTGGGGETQYF.

The chain is built from TRBV6-5 and TRBJ2-5; weak D call: TRBD2 (6 bases). CDR3 size: 16 residues. The germline V gene has CDR1 MNHEY and CDR2 SVGAGI. V gave up 0 bases and J gave up 3 bases, with 14 bases separating them. As DNA, the CDR3 is TGTGCCAGCAGTTACTCGAGGACCCCGGGGGAAGAGACCCAGTACTTC. This translates into CASSYSRTPGEETQYF.

The chain combines TRBV6-4 with TRBJ1-3; the D gene is possibly TRBD1 (5 bases). Germline CDR1 MRHNA, CDR2 SNTAGT. CDR3 length equals 14 residues. The germline V and J ends were trimmed by 8 bases and 0 bases, with 11 bases remaining between them. The DNA of the CDR3 is TGTGCCAGCCCGGGGACTGGCTCTGGAAACACCATATATTTT. Protein sequence: CASPGTGSGNTIYF.

The rearrangement joins TRBV29-1 to TRBJ2-5; unclear D gene. V gave up 6 bases and J gave up 1 base, with 6 bases separating them. The CDR3 is made up of 11 amino acids. Germline V lookup: CDR1 SQVTM, CDR2 ANQGSEA. The CDR3 region has the DNA TGCAGCGTAGCGCCCCAAGAGACCCAGTACTTC. It is translated as CSVAPQETQYF.

The genes are TRBV28 and TRBJ2-7; 7 nucleotides agree with TRBD2. V was pared by 6 bases and J by 7 bases, with 3 bases of the junction left unmatched. From germline, CDR1 is MDHEN and CDR2 SYDVKM. The CDR3 length is 11 residues. CDR3 DNA: TGTGCCAGCAGGCTGGGGGGGGAGCAGTACTTC. It specifies CASRLGGEQYF.

The rearrangement uses TRBV21-1 and TRBJ2-5; TRBD1 is taken as the D call from the table, unchecked against the DNA. TRBV21-1 is reported as a pseudogene. CDR3 length: 13 residues. The DNA of the CDR3 is TGTGCCAGCAGCAACGCGGACAGAGAGACCCAGTACTTC. This translates into CASSNADRETQYF.

The J gene is TRBJ1-2, the V gene TRBV7-2, with D hard to call. V was shortened by 8 bases and J by 5 bases, with 18 bases between the two germline ends. Germline values: CDR1 SGHTA, CDR2 FQGNSA. The CDR3 sequence is 14 residues long. CDR3 DNA: TGTGCCAGCGCCACCGTGGGAGTGCAATATGGCTACACCTTC. This translates into CASATVGVQYGYTF. Looking up the rest from reference TRBV7-2 and TRBJ1-2 gives the full variable domain: GAGVSQSPSNKVTEKGKDVELRCDPISGHTALYWYRQSLGQGLEFLIYFQGNSAPDKSGLPSDRFSAERTGGSVSTLTIQRTQQEDSAVYLCASATVGVQYGYTFGSGTRLTVV.

The chain carries TRBV11-2 and TRBJ2-7, with D perhaps TRBD2 (6 bases). V was shortened by 0 bases and J by 3 bases, with 15 bases between the two germline ends. The CDR3 loop spans 16 amino acids. CDR1 and CDR2 from the germline V gene are SGHAT and FQNNGV. The CDR3: CASSLDPLADIYEQYF. CDR3 bases: TGTGCCAGCAGCTTAGATCCACTAGCAGACATCTACGAGCAGTACTTC.

This clone was recorded a few times. The genes are TRBV6-6 and TRBJ1-2; D ambiguous. Looked up from germline, CDR1 is MNHNY and CDR2 is SVGAGI (reference sequence). The length of the CDR3 is 16 residues. The V end lost 6 bases, the J end lost 8 bases, and 25 bases lay between the germline ends. CDR3 coding DNA: TGTGCCAGCAGCGAAATCCCTAATCGGGGTACCGGGGGCTACACCTTC. Residues: CASSEIPNRGTGGYTF.

The chain employs TRBV10-2 and TRBJ1-2, with TRBD1 as a possible D gene (5 bases). The CDR3 is 14 amino acids. V lost 7 bases, J lost 5 bases, and 17 bases lay in between. Germline CDR1 is WSHSY and CDR2 is SAAADI. CDR3 sequence reads: CASTMAGRGYGYTF. CDR3 bases: TGCGCCAGCACGATGGCAGGGCGGGGGTATGGCTACACCTTC.

Regarding this clone: The junction and the germline gene differ at one end; a read error may be behind it. This chain connects TRBV19 to TRBJ2-2, with 9 bases fitting TRBD2. The CDR3 loop spans 16 amino acids. Germline CDR1 LNHDA, CDR2 SQIVND (reference sequence). CDR3 nucleotides: TGTGCCCGTAGTCCCGGCGCGGGGGGGCGGCCCGGGGAGCTGTTTTTT. This sequence encodes CARSPGAGGRPGELFF.

The chain carries TRBV9 and TRBJ1-6, with 7 nucleotides matching TRBD1. Germline CDR1 and CDR2: SGDLS and YYNGEE. This CDR3 region has 16 residues. With 0 bases clipped from V and 9 bases from J, the junction kept 9 bases outside the gene matches. CDR3 in amino acids: CASSVARDRTSSPLHF. Written as DNA, the CDR3 is TGTGCCAGCAGCGTAGCTCGGGACAGAACATCTTCACCCCTCCACTTT.

This rearrangement joins TRBV18 to TRBJ2-1, with 10 positions matching TRBD2. Germline V lookup: CDR1 KGHSH, CDR2 LQKENI. This CDR3 is 16 amino acids long. With V trimmed by 0 bases and J by 6 bases, 5 bases remained unmatched. CDR3 loop: CASSPPNSGGINEQFF. The CDR3 nucleotides read TGTGCCAGCTCACCACCGAATAGCGGGGGGATCAATGAGCAGTTCTTC.

The chain has TRBV3-1 (or the pseudogene TRBV3-2) and TRBJ1-5; 12 positions agree with TRBD1. This CDR3 region has 16 residues. The germline V gene encodes CDR1 LGHDT and CDR2 YNNKEL (reference sequence). The V segment lost 4 bases and the J segment 0 bases; nucleotides outside the gene matches: 1. CDR3 nucleotides: TGTGCCAGCAGCCCGGGACAGGGGGCTAGCAATCAGCCCCAGCATTTT. It yields the protein CASSPGQGASNQPQHF.